This T cell receptor (beta chain) is drawn from a study of identical twins. Each CDR3 protein gets one entry after TCRdb re-called the 5' RACE reads with MiXCR. The table includes approximately 220,000 distinct CDR3 sequences, 7.5% detected once. The same specimen was also included in a second study, on yellow fever vaccine responses in identical twins.

The sequenced sample was CD8+ T cells sorted from blood. The TCR comes from a woman aged 18-29 years in good health.

The CDR3, as DNA: TGTGCCAGCAGTTTTGAGACAGGGGGTCCAGATACGCAGTATTTT. It yields the protein CASSFETGGPDTQYF. The chain combines TRBV12-3 or TRBV12-4 with TRBJ2-3; 9 bases align to TRBD1. V dropped 3 bases and J dropped 4; count of bases not matched to a gene: 5. This CDR3 spans 15 amino acids.